This TCR beta chain was captured in a study of metastatic and nonmetastatic thyroid tumors (TCRdb year 2020). Regarding the research as a whole: Repertoires from peripheral blood and from tumor or nodule tissue samples of malignant and benign thyroid patients were compared. Beyond this particular receptor, the publication reports: In both blood and tumor samples, malignant tumors were reported to have significantly higher TCR beta diversity than benign nodules.

The protocol used for the library was PCR. The sequencing machine was an Illumina HiSeq 4000. The TCR beta-chain CDR3 region of each patient was profiled by high-throughput sequencing. The paper's processing steps were these. Drawing on CDR3 differences between clinicopathological groups, the researchers built a classifier meant to tell apart patients with distant-metastatic papillary thyroid cancer. The Shannon index was used to assess repertoire diversity, and the Morisita-Horn index was used to assess tumor-blood repertoire similarity. TCRdb ran its own pipeline on the public reads, namely fastp trimming at Q25 and MiXCR clone calling, and kept in-frame beta chains. TCRdb's processing, not the authors' own work, is the source of the V and J calls. The sample profile shows more than 90,000 clones; 10% to 15% of them were found once. Roughly 10% of the sample is taken by the ten largest. No patient had received any treatment before thyroid surgery. Patient clinical samples collected from about 2012 to 2018 were retrospectively analysed using T-cell receptor beta sequencing.

In this sample, this clone turned up many times. Which antigen it targets is not known. It has no much larger one-base neighbor in the sample; base qualities were not kept. The germline V end is reduced by 5 bases and the J end by 5 bases; junction bases left unmatched: 2. The CDR3 spans 13 residues, from the cysteine through the phenylalanine. The kept DNA is CDR3 alone, 39 bases in frame from the first base. The CDR1 and CDR2 encoded by the germline V gene are SNHLY and FYNNEI. This chain joins TRBV2 to TRBJ1-1; 10 central bases correspond to TRBD1. The sequencing input was blood. The receptor comes from a female donor with papillary thyroid cancer or a benign thyroid nodule (not recorded which). Some clones in this sample may be carry-over from other donors' samples. The CDR3 reads as follows: CASSRGQGTEAFF. At the DNA level, the sequence is TGTGCCAGCAGTAGGGGACAGGGGACTGAAGCTTTCTTT.